A selection of T cell receptor beta chains follows, all from one sample in a study of blood T cells in healthy people across ages. TCRdb recomputed calls from the 5' RACE reads with MiXCR, one row per CDR3 protein. The table records about 650,000 distinct CDR3 sequences, approximately 52% of them present only once. The sample taken for sequencing was blood. All receptors derive from a woman aged 80 or over in good health. The CDR3 runs from the conserved cysteine through the conserved F or W. The D gene is left open where the match is weak. Not all rows give a size; the values are once, few, many and, for expanded clones, a class.

d_call | clone_size | j_call | v_call | cdr3_nt | cdr3_aa
TRBD2 | . | TRBJ2-7 | TRBV14 | TGTGCCAGCAGCGAACTAGCGGGAGCCTACGAGCAGTACTTC | CASSELAGAYEQYF
TRBD1 | many | TRBJ2-7 | TRBV27 | TGTGCCAGCAGTTTCAGGGGACAGGGAGGCTACGAGCAGTACTTC | CASSFRGQGGYEQYF
TRBD2 | . | TRBJ2-7 | TRBV25-1 | TGTGCCAGCCCCGGACTAGCGGGAAAGAAGGGCCCAGTGTCCTACGAGCAGTACTTC | CASPGLAGKKGPVSYEQYF
. | few | TRBJ2-7 | TRBV4-2 | TGTGCCAGCAGTCCCGTAGCGACCTACGAGCAGTACTTC | CASSPVATYEQYF
TRBD2 | many | TRBJ2-5 | TRBV6-5 | TGTGCCAGCAGAGCGGGATTGCAAGAGACCCAGTACTTC | CASRAGLQETQYF
. | . | TRBJ1-2 | TRBV29-1 | TGCAGCGTTGATTTCACAGACTATGGCTACACCTTC | CSVDFTDYGYTF
. | few | TRBJ2-2 | TRBV12-3/TRBV12-4 | TGTGCCAGCAGTCCTAGCTCAAGGTTGGCCGGGGAGCTGTTTTTT | CASSPSSRLAGELFF
TRBD2 | once | TRBJ2-1 | TRBV2 | TGTGCCAGCAGTGAAGGCGGGACTAGCGAGCGTCAGTTCTTC | CASSEGGTSERQFF
. | . | TRBJ1-5 | TRBV20-1 | TGCAGTGCTACTCCGGGACAAGCGCAGCCCCAGCATTTT | CSATPGQAQPQHF
. | . | TRBJ1-2 | TRBV12-3/TRBV12-4 | TGTGCCAGCAGTTTGGCTCGGGGCGGAACGGTTGGCTACACCTTC | CASSLARGGTVGYTF
TRBD2 | few | TRBJ2-7 | TRBV20-1 | TGCAGTGCTAGGGGAGGGCGCAATGAGCAGTACTTC | CSARGGRNEQYF
. | . | TRBJ2-5 | TRBV9 | TGTGCCAGCAGCGCAAGTCCGGGTCACCAGGAGACCCAGTACTTC | CASSASPGHQETQYF
TRBD2 | . | TRBJ2-5 | TRBV4-1 | TGCGCCAGCAGCCAAGTACTAGCGGGGGAGAGCATCCAGTACTTC | CASSQVLAGESIQYF
TRBD1 | . | TRBJ2-3 | TRBV27 | TGTGCCAGCTCGACAGGGGGCCCCGCAGATACGCAGTATTTT | CASSTGGPADTQYF
. | few | TRBJ2-1 | TRBV30 | TGTGCCTGGAGGATATACAATGAGCAGTTCTTC | CAWRIYNEQFF
. | few | TRBJ2-2 | TRBV11-2 | TGTGCCAGCAGCCCCAGAGTTGGGATAAGGGACACCGGGGAGCTGTTTTTT | CASSPRVGIRDTGELFF
TRBD1 | once | TRBJ2-7 | TRBV6-6 | TGTGCCAGTGAAAAATTCGGACAGGGGGGTAACGAGCAGTACTTC | CASEKFGQGGNEQYF
. | few | TRBJ1-5 | TRBV27 | TGTGCCAGCAGTTCCACCGGGGGGGTCGGTCGCAATCAGCCCCAGCATTTT | CASSSTGGVGRNQPQHF